The 16 T cell receptor beta chains given below trace back to one sample, sequenced in a study of OX40 agonist ivuxolimab in advanced cancers. TCRdb's table, derived via immunoSEQ multiplex PCR, lists solely in-frame clones and lacks some. The sample includes roughly 29,000 clones, about 90% of them seen just once. The sequenced sample was CD4+ or CD8+ T cells sorted from blood, obtained in a trial of the OX40 agonist ivuxolimab. These receptors were collected from an adult with an advanced solid tumor such as melanoma, head and neck, liver or kidney cancer.

The chain uses TRBV5-6 and TRBJ2-7; D not certain. V lost 1 base and J lost 3, with 5 bases in between. The CDR3 loop spans 12 amino acids. Germline loops: CDR1 SGHDT, CDR2 YYEEEE. The CDR3 is CASSLYNYEQYF. In DNA, the CDR3 is TGTGCCAGCAGCTTGTATAACTACGAGCAGTACTTC.

The gene calls are TRBV27 and TRBJ2-7; tentative D call: TRBD1 (5 bases). Germline CDR1 is MNHEY and CDR2 is SMNVEV (reference sequence). The CDR3 spans 15 residues. Trimming shortened V by 2 bases and J by 4 bases, and 15 bases separated the two germline ends. The CDR3 DNA reads TGTGCCAGCAGTTTACAGGCAGGGCAATATTACGAGCAGTACTTC. The encoded protein is CASSLQAGQYYEQYF.

J is TRBJ2-7 and V is TRBV2; D is perhaps TRBD2 (6 bases). CDR1 is SNHLY, CDR2 FYNNEI, per germline. This CDR3 is 14 amino acids long. Trimming removed 5 bases at V and 3 bases at J, with 14 bases between. This CDR3 is CASSPGKAGYEQYF. The CDR3 bases are TGTGCCAGCAGTCCAGGGAAAGCGGGCTACGAGCAGTACTTC. The whole variable domain, filled in from reference TRBV2 and TRBJ2-7, reads EPEVTQTPSHQVTQMGQEVILRCVPISNHLYFYWYRQILGQKVEFLVSFYNNEISEKSEIFDDQFSVERPDGSNFTLKIRSTKLEDSAMYFCASSPGKAGYEQYFGPGTRLTVT.

The chain recombines TRBV12-5 with TRBJ2-1; D possibly corresponds to TRBD1 (5 bases). This CDR3 spans 17 amino acids. Trimming pared 0 bases from V and 6 bases from J, leaving 18 bases between. Germline loops: CDR1 LGHNT, CDR2 FRNRAP. This CDR3 is CASGLVLGLETANEQFF. The CDR3 region has the DNA TGTGCTAGTGGTTTGGTCCTGGGGTTAGAGACAGCCAATGAGCAGTTCTTC.

This chain joins TRBV2 and TRBJ1-1; 7 bases align to TRBD1. V gave up 4 bases and J gave up 2 bases; unmatched junction bases: 1. Germline CDR1 SNHLY, CDR2 FYNNEI. The CDR3 totals 13 residues. CDR3 sequence: CASSGQGNTEAFF. CDR3 coding DNA: TGTGCCAGCAGTGGACAGGGAAACACTGAAGCTTTCTTT.

This clone was seen only once. The chain recombines TRBV11-1 with TRBJ2-3, with 12 bases fitting TRBD2. This CDR3 is built from 14 residues. J gave up 5 bases and V 3 bases, and 0 bases lay outside the gene matches. The germline V gene encodes CDR1 SGHAT and CDR2 FQDESV (reference sequence). CDR3 residues: CASSLGLAGDTQYF. Written as DNA, the CDR3 is TGTGCCAGCAGCTTGGGACTAGCGGGAGATACGCAGTATTTT.

The J gene is TRBJ1-5, the V gene TRBV6-5, with TRBD1 matching 12 bases. CDR3 length: 13 residues. Per the germline V gene, CDR1 is MNHEY and CDR2 is SVGAGI. Losses at the gene ends were 10 bases for V and 6 bases for J; bases not matched to a gene: 4. Here the CDR3 reads CAIGTGGLQPQHF. CDR3 sequence (DNA): TGTGCCATTGGGACAGGGGGCCTTCAGCCCCAGCATTTT.

On this clone: Other DNA sequences within the sample encode an identical CDR3. V gene TRBV11-2 combines with J gene TRBJ2-7; unclear D gene. The V gene's germline CDR1 is SGHAT and CDR2 FQNNGV. The CDR3 contains 14 residues. The V end lost 3 bases, the J end lost 3 bases, and 12 bases lay between the germline ends. For the CDR3, the DNA is TGTGCCAGCAGCTTCCTGAGCAGTGGCTACGAGCAGTACTTC. Translating it yields CASSFLSSGYEQYF.

V is TRBV7-2 and J is TRBJ2-7, with TRBD2 identical over 8 bases. CDR3 length: 15 residues. The J segment lost 0 bases and the V segment lost 2 bases, leaving 3 bases of the junction unmatched. Germline V gene data show CDR1 as SGHTA and CDR2 as FQGNSA. CDR3 loop: CASSLRGRSSYEQYF. CDR3 sequence (DNA): TGTGCCAGCAGCTTACGCGGGAGGAGCTCCTACGAGCAGTACTTC.

In nucleotides, the CDR3 is TGTGCCAGCAATACGGCGGGCACCGGGGAGCTGTTTTTT. The encoded protein is CASNTAGTGELFF. The chain is built from TRBV4-2 and TRBJ2-2; weak D call: TRBD2 (5 bases). V was cut by 7 bases and J by 4 bases, with 10 bases left in between. From germline, CDR1 is LGHNA and CDR2 YNFKEQ. The CDR3 has 13 residues.

The chain has TRBV28 and TRBJ1-5; D remains ambiguous. Germline CDR1 reads MDHEN; CDR2 reads SYDVKM. The length of the CDR3 is 14 residues. Trimming stripped 6 bases from V and 5 bases from J, with 14 bases between. CDR3 DNA: TGTGCCAGCAGCCCGCTGGACCTCTATCAGCCCCAGCATTTT. It translates to CASSPLDLYQPQHF.

This clone was picked up one time. J is TRBJ2-5 and V is TRBV9; 8 bases map to TRBD2. Per the germline V gene, CDR1 is SGDLS and CDR2 is YYNGEE. V dropped 2 bases and J dropped 5; count of bases not matched to a gene: 8. This CDR3 contains 15 residues. CDR3 protein: CASSVFGGAMETQYF. The CDR3 coding sequence is TGTGCCAGCAGCGTTTTCGGGGGGGCCATGGAGACCCAGTACTTC.

This chain connects TRBV28 to TRBJ2-2; the D gene is possibly TRBD2 (5 bases). CDR1 is MDHEN and CDR2 is SYDVKM in the germline V gene. The CDR3 runs 14 residues. V was pared by 8 bases and J by 8 bases, with 18 bases between. The CDR3 DNA sequence: TGTGCCAGCTCCGCGGGCTTATCTCCGGGGGAGCTGTTTTTT. Its protein is CASSAGLSPGELFF.

This sequence joins TRBV11-1 and TRBJ2-3; TRBD2 matches 7 bases. From germline, CDR1 is SGHAT and CDR2 FQDESV (reference sequence). V lost 5 bases to trimming and J lost 4 bases; unmatched junction nucleotides: 9. This CDR3 has 15 residues. CDR3 sequence reads: CASSTQAGRPDTQYF. The CDR3 nucleotides are TGTGCCAGCAGCACCCAAGCGGGGCGCCCAGATACGCAGTATTTT.

V gene TRBV5-1 combines with J gene TRBJ1-1, with D perhaps matching TRBD1 (5 bases). CDR1 is SGHRS, CDR2 YFSETQ, per germline. V lost 4 bases, J lost 0 bases, and 13 bases lay in between. The CDR3 has 15 amino acids. This CDR3 is CASSGGVGMNTEAFF. CDR3 coding DNA: TGCGCCAGCAGCGGAGGGGTTGGGATGAACACTGAAGCTTTCTTT.

V is TRBV4-1 and J is TRBJ2-1, with TRBD2 identical over 12 bases. J was trimmed by 8 bases and V by 5 bases; bases with no gene match: 7. The CDR3 runs 15 residues. Per the germline V gene, CDR1 is MGHRA and CDR2 is YSYEKL. DNA of the CDR3: TGCGCCAGCAGCTACCTAGCGGGGGGGCCGGATGAGCAGTTCTTC. This translates into CASSYLAGGPDEQFF.